Here is one TCR beta chain with its context. The data belong to a study of blood T cell repertoires in COVID-19. The overall study: Researchers got acute and convalescent COVID-19 samples from the United States, Italy and Spain. The cDNA or gDNA used as material had been derived from T cells, B-cell-depleted T cells, or PBMCs.

Per the original data handling: Amplification with reference gene primers provided the estimates of nucleated cell counts. The repertoire was sequenced with immunoSEQ multiplex PCR; TCRdb's copy has only in-frame clones and lacks some. V and J calls and clone size are copied from that table; D and trimming were computed from the DNA. The table includes more than 85,000 clones, more than 80% detected once. V gave up 0 bases and J gave up 4 bases; unmatched junction bases: 5. The CDR3 is 16 amino acids. Germline-derived CDR1 and CDR2 are SGHDT and YYEEEE. The source of this sequence is a woman between 65 and 79 years old with acute or convalescent COVID-19. The sequencing sample was made of peripheral blood. The rearrangement joins TRBV5-6 to TRBJ2-2; 8 nucleotides match TRBD1. CDR3 protein: CASSLGTGMITGELFF. The CDR3 DNA reads as TGTGCCAGCAGCTTGGGGACAGGGATGATCACCGGGGAGCTGTTTTTT.